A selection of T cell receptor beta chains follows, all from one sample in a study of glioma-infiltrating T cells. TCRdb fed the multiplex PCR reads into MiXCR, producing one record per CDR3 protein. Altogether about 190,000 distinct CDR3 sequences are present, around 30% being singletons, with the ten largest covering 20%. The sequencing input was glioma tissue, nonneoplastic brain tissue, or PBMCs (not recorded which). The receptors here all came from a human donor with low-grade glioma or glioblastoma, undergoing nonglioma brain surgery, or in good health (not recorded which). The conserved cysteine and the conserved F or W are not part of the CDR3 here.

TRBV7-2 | ASSSGGLAYEQY
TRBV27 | ASSLITPGPNTYEQY
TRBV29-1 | SVTPSGRDKQY
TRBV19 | ASSGTNQPQH
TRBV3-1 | ASSQIPTGIDYNEQF
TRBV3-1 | ASSRETANTEAF
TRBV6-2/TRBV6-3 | ASSYSWNTGELF
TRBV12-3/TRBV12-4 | ASSSRQGRVYGYT
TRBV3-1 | ASSQVRSRSLNTEAF
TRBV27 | ATGTCYNEQF
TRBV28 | ASYTAGLYEQY
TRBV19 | ASSIYMNTEAF
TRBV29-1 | SVTLNTGELF
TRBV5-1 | ASSLTIAGGSDTQY
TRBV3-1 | ASSHAPGTSVSEQY
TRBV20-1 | SAPPLRMSYNEQF
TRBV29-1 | SVNSGTRNTEQF
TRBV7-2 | ARRGREDHYNEQF
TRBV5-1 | ASSIGPTGSYT
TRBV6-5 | ASSYSGTMNTEAF
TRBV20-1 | SARSTSHSYEQY
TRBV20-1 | SARSPGQGTIYGYT
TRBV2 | ASSAAGRSGYT
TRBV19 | ASSIPWTSGSVYEQY
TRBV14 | ASSPLSGQGAYEQY
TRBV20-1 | SARDKPGAADTQY
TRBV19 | ASSPMDGKQETQY
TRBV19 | ASSSTSASYNEQF
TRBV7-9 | ASISPPGSNTEAF
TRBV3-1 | ASRERGRDTEAF
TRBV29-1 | RVLPAGGYEKY
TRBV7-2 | ASSTPLREGSYEQY
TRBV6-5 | ASGYYSTDKQY
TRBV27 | ASKSRGRYNEQF
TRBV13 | ASSLKGPRGYT
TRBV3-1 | ASSQSVTVNTEAF
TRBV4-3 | ASSQGGWGVLNTEAF